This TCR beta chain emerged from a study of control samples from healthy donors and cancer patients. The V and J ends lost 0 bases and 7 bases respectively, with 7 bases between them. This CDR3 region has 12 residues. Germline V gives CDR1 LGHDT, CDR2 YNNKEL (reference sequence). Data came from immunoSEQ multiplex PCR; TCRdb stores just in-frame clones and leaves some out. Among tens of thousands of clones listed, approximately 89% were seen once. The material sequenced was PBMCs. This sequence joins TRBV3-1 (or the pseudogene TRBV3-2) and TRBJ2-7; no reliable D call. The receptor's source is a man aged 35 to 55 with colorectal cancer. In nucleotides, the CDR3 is TGTGCCAGCAGCCAAGATTTAAGAGAGCAGTACTTC. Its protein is CASSQDLREQYF.